The entry that follows covers one TCR beta chain sequence. The antigen remains undetermined. The data belong to a study of blood T cells in healthy people across ages. Study observations and caveats: Shifts in expanded clonotypes may have been confounded by donor CMV status, which was unknown. With age, beta diversity per million T cells declined roughly linearly, significantly by 30 to 40.

With 5 bases removed from V and 11 bases from J, the gap between germline ends came to 21 bases. Germline CDR1 is DFQATT and CDR2 is SNEGSKA (reference sequence). CDR3 length: 13 amino acids. A second PCR, run for about 7 to 11 cycles, used a sample-barcoded 5' primer plus a J-beta primer mix. Unique molecular identifiers of 12 random nucleotides labeled each cDNA. TCRdb ran MiXCR on the 5' RACE reads and lists one entry per CDR3 protein. The top ten hold roughly a third of the sample, which has about 680,000 distinct CDR3 sequences, approximately 49% seen once. Sequencing was carried out using blood. This sequence originates from a woman aged 60-70 years in good health. V and J are TRBV20-1 and TRBJ2-5; possibly TRBD1 for D (6 bases). The CDR3 bases are TGCAGTGCTGAGACAGGAGCCTACAATGAGCAGTACTTC. Protein: CSAETGAYNEQYF.